This T cell receptor beta chain was captured by sequencing in a study of blood T cells in healthy people across ages. In the study overall: Capturing about one barcoded beta molecule per two T cells was achieved by template switching. The study's findings and limits: The study found more naive CD4+ cells and higher diversity in long-lived than aged donors. Considered underestimates were the diversity estimates obtained from one million T cells. Age advanced and TCR beta diversity per million T cells fell, roughly linearly.

This CDR3 has 13 amino acids. CDR1 SGHTA and CDR2 FQGNSA come from the germline V gene. V was clipped by 7 bases and J by 6 bases; unmatched bases: 6. PCR was performed a second time for about 7 to 12 cycles using a sample-barcoded 5' primer and a J-beta primer mix. One entry per CDR3 protein results from TCRdb running MiXCR on the 5' RACE reads. The table has about 640,000 distinct CDR3 sequences, 40% to 50% seen once; the top ten hold approximately 29%. This clonotype was counted between two and nine times. Its specificity is not known. The sequence was collected from an elderly man in good health. This chain links TRBV7-2 with TRBJ2-1, with 7 bases lining up with TRBD1. Sequencing used blood. CDR3 coding DNA: TGTGCCAGCACCATGACAGGGCTCAATGAGCAGTTCTTC. It codes for CASTMTGLNEQFF.